This T cell receptor beta chain was found in a study of T cell repertoires in cytomegalovirus infection. General study points: The ex vivo response showed dominance by HLA-C-restricted CMV-specific TCR beta clonotypes.

The CDR3 totals 11 residues. CDR1 DFQATT and CDR2 SNEGSKA come from the germline V gene (reference sequence). Deletions cut 1 base from V and 3 bases from J, with 4 bases between. TCRdb called the reads again in MiXCR, with one record for every CDR3 protein. Of about 900,000 distinct CDR3 sequences listed, approximately 33% are singletons. Points on this clonotype: The antigen is unknown.

The sequences come from cultured CD8+ T cells from PBMCs, collected from culture after CMV antigen stimulation. The TCR comes from a human donor in good health (CMV status not recorded). Some clones in this sample may be carry-over from other donors' samples. The chain is built from TRBV20-1 and TRBJ2-7; no reliable D call. The CDR3 loop is CSARVGYEQYF. The DNA of the CDR3 is TGCAGTGCTAGAGTTGGCTACGAGCAGTACTTC.